The clone carrying this T cell receptor (beta chain) was observed at least ten times. Its antigen is unidentified. The entry originates in a study of T cells in Graves' hyperthyroidism and ophthalmopathy. Findings and caveats of the study: In the blood, most expanded thyroid clonotypes above 0.001 appeared as well.

Trimming cost V 6 bases and J 1 base, with 9 bases left between them. The CDR3 has 13 residues. Germline V gene sequence: CDR1 MNHEY, CDR2 SMNVEV (reference sequence). TCR beta CDR3 regions were amplified from RNA. A first-round RT-PCR of the TCR CDR3 used the HTBI primer set. TCRdb ran MiXCR on the multiplex PCR reads and lists one entry per CDR3 protein. The sample lists about 510,000 distinct CDR3 sequences; roughly 15% were seen once. The chain couples TRBV27 to TRBJ1-1; possible D gene TRBD1, 6 bases. Material for sequencing was blood. The receptor's source is a woman aged 40-49 years with Graves' hyperthyroidism. CDR3 amino acids: CASRKQGNTEAFF. The CDR3 DNA follows: TGTGCCAGCAGAAAACAGGGGAACACTGAAGCTTTCTTT.